What follows is one T cell receptor beta chain and its context. The antigen is unknown. This sample was taken from a study of PD-1 blockade in classical Hodgkin lymphoma. Each patient relapsed following autologous stem cell transplantation, and prior brentuximab vedotin exposure differed. Whole-study findings and limits: Those patients who began receiving nivolumab less than 1 year after ASCT had lower diversity, and they were excluded. Significantly greater TCR diversity emerged by C4D1 in CD4+ cells but not CD8+ cells.

With 3 bases clipped from V and 4 bases from J, the junction kept 4 bases outside the gene matches. This CDR3 has 15 residues. Germline lookup yields CDR1 GTSNPN and CDR2 SVGIG (reference sequence). The repertoire was sequenced with immunoSEQ multiplex PCR; TCRdb's copy has only in-frame clones and lacks some. The sample carries tens of thousands of clones, just over 70% recorded once. Sequencing used peripheral blood mononuclear cells (PBMCs), obtained before the second cycle of nivolumab. J is TRBJ2-1 and V is TRBV30; 12 positions agree with TRBD2. The receptor comes from a human donor with classical Hodgkin lymphoma. The CDR3 protein is CAWRLAGGNYNEQFF. CDR3 DNA sequence: TGTGCCTGGAGACTAGCGGGGGGAAATTACAATGAGCAGTTCTTC.